Listed here are 20 T cell receptor beta chains from one sample, sequenced in a study of breast tumors, draining lymph nodes, adjacent tissues listed by TCRdb under 2016. To prepare the library, multiplex PCR was applied. The sequencer was an Illumina HiSeq 2000. The public reads were quality trimmed at Q25 with fastp and then assembled into clones with MiXCR by TCRdb, keeping productive beta chains. Identical CDR3 proteins give one entry, which carries the most common genes and DNA. The sample yields approximately 280,000 distinct CDR3 sequences; over 30% were counted once. The top ten hold about 1% of the sample. The lymph node samples were taken from the axillary draining lymph nodes of breast cancer patients. Sequenced input: axillary lymph node tissue. These receptors were collected from a female donor with breast cancer. Some clones in this sample may be carry-over from other donors' samples.

In the case of this clonotype: A read error may be the cause here, since a much bigger clone is one base away. V usage is TRBV6-2 or TRBV6-3 and J usage is TRBJ2-6; D is tentatively TRBD1 or TRBD2 (5 bases each). Germline CDR1 is MNHEY and CDR2 is SVGEGT. The length of the CDR3 is 16 residues. The CDR3, as DNA: TGTGCCAGCAGTCACTCGAGGGGATCTGGGGCCAACGTCCTGACTTTC. Its protein is CASSHSRGSGANVLTF.

With regard to this clonotype: Given a much more abundant clone one base away, this may be a read error. The chain employs TRBV18 and TRBJ2-3, with D tentatively TRBD1 or TRBD2 (5 bases each). Germline values: CDR1 KGHSH, CDR2 LQKENI. CDR3 size: 14 residues. This CDR3 reads CASSPSGTTDTRYF. The DNA of the CDR3 is TGTGCCAGCTCACCATCCGGGACCACAGATACGCGGTATTTT.

This clonotype was seen ten or more times. The chain employs TRBV24-1 and TRBJ2-2; the match to TRBD1 covers 7 bases. With V trimmed by 2 bases and J by 0 bases, 2 bases remained unmatched. There are 16 residues in the CDR3. Germline lookup yields CDR1 KGHDR and CDR2 SFDVKD. CDR3 DNA: TGTGCCACCAGTGATTACCAGGGGGCGAACACCGGGGAGCTGTTTTTT. Its translation is CATSDYQGANTGELFF.

This chain uses TRBV25-1 with TRBJ2-7; either TRBD1 or TRBD2 may supply D (5 bases each). Germline values: CDR1 MGHDK, CDR2 SYGVNS. The CDR3 is 16 residues long. The V end was cut by 4 bases, the J end by 0 bases, with 16 bases between. This chain's CDR3 is CASSAEGRDPSYEQYF. The CDR3 DNA is TGTGCCAGCAGTGCCGAGGGCAGGGATCCCTCCTACGAGCAGTACTTC.

This clonotype showed up many times. The chain couples TRBV11-3 to TRBJ1-2; 9 bases map to TRBD1. This CDR3 has 16 residues. CDR1 SGHNT and CDR2 YENEEA come from the germline V gene. V trimming: 5 bases; J trimming: 4 bases; junction bases outside the gene matches: 11. The CDR3 nucleotides are TGTGCCAGCAGCCCCAGTCCCGGGACAGGGACCTATGGCTACACCTTC. Its protein is CASSPSPGTGTYGYTF. Looking up the rest from reference TRBV11-3 and TRBJ1-2 gives the full variable domain: EAGVVQSPRYKIIEKKQPVAFWCNPISGHNTLYWYLQNLGQGPELLIRYENEEAVDDSQLPKDRFSAERLKGVDSTLKIQPAELGDSAVYLCASSPSPGTGTYGYTFGSGTRLTVV.

This clonotype showed up just a few times. This chain joins TRBV28 and TRBJ2-7; unclear D gene. Germline V gene data show CDR1 as MDHEN and CDR2 as SYDVKM. The V end was cut by 5 bases, the J end by 3 bases, with 11 bases between. The length of the CDR3 is 13 residues. The CDR3 DNA is TGTGCCAGCAGTACGGAACGGTTCTACGAGCAGTACTTC. This gives the protein CASSTERFYEQYF.

This clonotype showed up many times. V usage is TRBV20-1 and J usage is TRBJ1-5, with D perhaps TRBD1 (5 bases). The germline V gene encodes CDR1 DFQATT and CDR2 SNEGSKA (reference sequence). The V and J ends lost 6 bases and 9 bases respectively, with 18 bases between them. CDR3 length equals 13 residues. The CDR3 is CSARGDGSVPQHF. DNA of the CDR3: TGCAGTGCGCGGGGGGACGGCTCGGTGCCCCAGCATTTT.

Remarks on this clonotype: A much larger clonotype is one base distant, so this may be a read error. The chain links TRBV5-5 to TRBJ2-7; D possibly corresponds to TRBD2 (6 bases). The V end was cut by 4 bases, the J end by 6 bases, with 23 bases between. The length of the CDR3 is 16 residues. The germline V gene encodes CDR1 SGHKS and CDR2 YYEKEE (reference sequence). The CDR3 bases are TGTGCCAGCAGCGTATTAGAGGCACTAGCTACCATCGAGCAGTACTTC. Its protein is CASSVLEALATIEQYF.

About this clonotype: A much larger clone lies one base from this, so it may be a read error. The rearrangement links TRBV9 to TRBJ2-3; 9 nucleotides align to TRBD2. The J call may be faulty, since TRBJ2-7 better matches the DNA end. CDR3 length equals 19 residues. Germline assignment: CDR1 SGDLS and CDR2 YYNGEE. DNA of the CDR3: TGTGCCAGCAGCCCCGGGAGTAGGCGGCGGGAGGGGAACGCTTACGAGCAGTACTTC. Protein: CASSPGSRRREGNAYEQYF.

This clonotype was counted at least ten times. This chain connects TRBV19 to TRBJ2-1; D tentatively fits TRBD1 or TRBD2 (5 bases each). This CDR3 region has 14 residues. V was cut by 7 bases and J by 10 bases, with 20 bases left in between. Germline loops: CDR1 LNHDA, CDR2 SQIVND (reference sequence). The CDR3 DNA follows: TGTGCCAGTACCCCCAGGGCCCGACTATCCGAGCAGTTCTTC. Its protein product is CASTPRARLSEQFF. The complete variable domain, with remaining parts taken from reference TRBV19 and TRBJ2-1, reads DGGITQSPKYLFRKEGQNVTLSCEQNLNHDAMYWYRQDPGQGLRLIYYSQIVNDFQKGDIAEGYSVSREKKESFPLTVTSAQKNPTAFYLCASTPRARLSEQFFGPGTRLTVL.

This chain links TRBV20-1 with TRBJ1-3; 9 bases fit TRBD1. The germline gives CDR1 DFQATT, CDR2 SNEGSKA (reference sequence). The V gene end was trimmed by 0 bases and the J gene end by 3 bases; junction bases not matched to a gene: 6. The CDR3 is 16 amino acids. The CDR3 loop reads CSARDRGTGLGNTIYF. CDR3 sequence (DNA): TGCAGTGCTAGAGATAGGGGGACAGGGCTTGGAAACACCATATATTTT.

This clonotype was observed once. One junction end disagrees with the germline gene, perhaps due to a read error. The chain combines TRBV7-3 with TRBJ2-1, with unresolved D. The CDR3 extends over 15 amino acids. The V gene's germline CDR1 is SGHTA and CDR2 FQGTGA. The CDR3 loop reads CASSLTSISYNGQFF. The DNA of the CDR3 is TGTGCCAGCAGCTTAACTAGTATCTCCTACAATGGGCAGTTCTTC.

This clonotype has at least ten counts. The chain has TRBV20-1 and TRBJ2-6; TRBD1 matches 7 bases. Losses at the gene ends were 6 bases for V and 0 bases for J; bases not matched to a gene: 8. In germline, CDR1 is DFQATT, CDR2 SNEGSKA (reference sequence). This CDR3 spans 16 amino acids. The CDR3 DNA follows: TGCAGTGCACCGCTTGGACAGGTCTCTGGGGCCAACGTCCTGACTTTC. Protein product: CSAPLGQVSGANVLTF.

The CDR3 sequence is CASSGTSGSAYEQYF. CDR3 DNA: TGCGCCAGCAGTGGGACTAGCGGGAGCGCCTACGAGCAGTACTTC. This chain links TRBV10-1 with TRBJ2-7, with 13 nucleotides matching TRBD2. The CDR3 has 15 residues. Germline CDR1 and CDR2: WNHNN and SYGVQD (reference sequence). Unmatched junction bases numbered 2, after V lost 4 bases and J lost 2 bases.

This clonotype was seen at least ten times. This chain joins TRBV15 and TRBJ1-5; D is unresolved. The CDR3 runs 13 residues. Trimming shortened V by 1 base and J by 7 bases, and 8 bases separated the two germline ends. The germline gives CDR1 LNHNV, CDR2 YYDKDF (reference sequence). CDR3 sequence: CATSRVGSQPQHF. The CDR3 DNA reads as TGTGCCACCAGCAGAGTTGGTAGCCAGCCCCAGCATTTT.

In this sample, this clonotype turned up many times. The chain couples TRBV5-6 to TRBJ1-6, with D perhaps TRBD1 (5 bases). Trimming shortened V by 1 base and J by 10 bases, and 15 bases separated the two germline ends. Germline CDR1 SGHDT, CDR2 YYEEEE. The CDR3 consists of 15 residues. The CDR3 loop reads CASSLFQGRGSPLHF. The CDR3 DNA is TGTGCCAGCAGCTTGTTCCAGGGACGAGGGTCACCCCTCCACTTT. The complete variable domain, with remaining parts taken from reference TRBV5-6 and TRBJ1-6, reads DAGVTQSPTHLIKTRGQQVTLRCSPKSGHDTVSWYQQALGQGPQFIFQYYEEEERQRGNFPDRFSGHQFPNYSSELNVNALLLGDSALYLCASSLFQGRGSPLHFGNGTRLTVT.

This clonotype was seen repeatedly, ten times or more. V usage is TRBV20-1 and J usage is TRBJ2-2; 9 bases match TRBD2. V dropped 3 bases and J dropped 2; count of bases not matched to a gene: 7. The CDR3 runs 16 residues. Germline loops: CDR1 DFQATT, CDR2 SNEGSKA (reference sequence). CDR3 coding DNA: TGCAGTGCTAGGGTAGCGGGAGTGGGAAACACCGGGGAGCTGTTTTTT. It encodes CSARVAGVGNTGELFF.

This clonotype turned up a few times. V is TRBV28 and J is TRBJ2-1, with TRBD2 identical over 8 bases. V lost 6 bases and J lost 5; bases outside the gene matches: 9. The CDR3 runs to 15 residues. CDR1 and CDR2 from the germline V gene are MDHEN and SYDVKM. In nucleotides, the CDR3 is TGTGCCAGCAGCAAAGCGGGAGTTAGGGACAATGAGCAGTTCTTC. Translating it yields CASSKAGVRDNEQFF.

This rearrangement joins TRBV2 to TRBJ2-5, with 12 positions matching TRBD2. This CDR3 has 15 amino acids. Germline-derived CDR1 and CDR2 are SNHLY and FYNNEI. With 8 bases clipped from V and 5 bases from J, the junction kept 9 bases outside the gene matches. CDR3 DNA sequence: TGTGCCAGCGGGGAAGGACTAGCGGGATGGGAGACCCAGTACTTC. It encodes CASGEGLAGWETQYF.

There are many counts of this clonotype. The gene calls are TRBV19 and TRBJ1-4; no definite D call. The CDR3 spans 14 residues. V shed 9 bases and J shed 0 bases, with 11 bases lying between them. Germline-derived CDR1 and CDR2 are LNHDA and SQIVND (reference sequence). CDR3 sequence reads: CASATDATNEKLFF. CDR3 DNA sequence: TGTGCCAGCGCGACGGATGCAACTAATGAAAAACTGTTTTTT. The complete variable domain, with remaining parts taken from reference TRBV19 and TRBJ1-4, reads DGGITQSPKYLFRKEGQNVTLSCEQNLNHDAMYWYRQDPGQGLRLIYYSQIVNDFQKGDIAEGYSVSREKKESFPLTVTSAQKNPTAFYLCASATDATNEKLFFGSGTQLSVL.